The 14 T cell receptor beta chains below were found in one sample sequenced in a study of T cells in Graves' hyperthyroidism and ophthalmopathy. RNA transcripts gave rise to amplified TCR beta CDR3 regions. When the TCR CDR3 underwent first-round RT-PCR, the HTBI primer set was used. TCRdb processed the multiplex PCR reads anew with MiXCR; each CDR3 protein has one entry. The sample holds about 510,000 distinct CDR3 sequences, over 45% seen once. Sample: peripheral blood or thyroid tissue (not recorded which). The receptors come from an adult woman with Graves' disease, either hyperthyroidism or ophthalmopathy (not recorded which).

This chain links TRBV12-3 or TRBV12-4 with TRBJ2-1, with a weak D call TRBD2 (7 bases). V dropped 7 bases and J dropped 9 bases, with 19 bases sitting between them. This CDR3 is 14 amino acids long. CDR3 DNA sequence: TGTGCCAGCACCATAGGGGGGAGGGCCGCTGAGCAGTTCTTC. Protein: CASTIGGRAAEQFF.

There are a few counts of this clonotype. The chain is built from TRBV29-1 and TRBJ1-1; 10 bases are a match to TRBD1. Losses at the gene ends were 1 base for V and 4 bases for J; bases not matched to a gene: 6. This CDR3 is 15 amino acids long. In germline, CDR1 is SQVTM, CDR2 ANQGSEA. In nucleotides, the CDR3 is TGCAGCGTTGAAGGTAGACAGGGGGCGGTCACTGAAGCTTTCTTT. Translation gives CSVEGRQGAVTEAFF.

This clonotype was observed a handful of times. The chain carries TRBV3-1 and TRBJ1-5; D is undetermined. With 4 bases removed from V and 4 bases from J, the gap between germline ends came to 11 bases. CDR3 length: 14 amino acids. Looked up from germline, CDR1 is LGHDT and CDR2 is YNNKEL (reference sequence). CDR3 protein: CASSLGLQNQPQHF. In DNA, the CDR3 is TGTGCCAGCAGCCTTGGACTACAGAATCAGCCCCAGCATTTT.

CDR3 region: CAISEPGLGGTQYF. DNA for the CDR3: TGTGCCATCAGTGAGCCGGGACTAGGCGGGACCCAGTACTTC. The chain couples TRBV10-3 to TRBJ2-5, with TRBD2 identical over 8 bases. Trimming at V came to 2 bases and at J to 7 bases, leaving 6 bases not matched to a gene. This CDR3 has 14 residues. Germline lookup yields CDR1 ENHRY and CDR2 SYGVKD.

The genes are TRBV11-2 and TRBJ2-2; D gene uncertain. The CDR3 runs 14 residues. Germline V gene sequence: CDR1 SGHAT, CDR2 FQNNGV. V was clipped by 5 bases and J by 0 bases, with 7 bases between them. CDR3 nucleotide sequence: TGTGCCAGCAGCCGGGTTGCGAACACCGGGGAGCTGTTTTTT. It encodes CASSRVANTGELFF.

This clonotype was counted many times. The CDR3 spells CSARPDRVQPQHF. In DNA, the CDR3 is TGCAGTGCTAGGCCCGACAGGGTTCAGCCCCAGCATTTT. The J gene is TRBJ1-5, the V gene TRBV20-1, with 7 bases lining up with TRBD1. Germline V gene data show CDR1 as DFQATT and CDR2 as SNEGSKA (reference sequence). With V trimmed by 3 bases and J by 6 bases, 5 bases remained unmatched. The CDR3 runs 13 residues.

This clonotype has ten or more counts. The chain carries TRBV7-2 and TRBJ1-6; D is ambiguous. The germline CDR1 and CDR2 sequences are SGHTA and FQGNSA. Trimming removed 1 base at V and 0 bases at J, with 13 bases between. The CDR3 totals 18 residues. The CDR3: CASSLGRGGSSYNSPLHF. CDR3 sequence (DNA): TGTGCCAGCAGCTTAGGACGGGGAGGTAGCTCCTATAATTCACCCCTCCACTTT.

On this clonotype itself: The CDR3 carries no conserved terminal phenylalanine or tryptophan, so it likely arises from a read error. No DNA is shown, since the ends of the CDR3 on it are uncertain; the CDR3 is the one TCRdb lists. The V gene is TRBV20-1, the J gene TRBJ2-5; TRBD2, as called in the table, went unchecked against the DNA. The CDR3 length is 8 residues, termini included. The germline CDR1 and CDR2 sequences are DFQATT and SNEGSKA (reference sequence). CDR3 amino acids: CSASDVAG.

This clonotype showed up many times. The rearrangement joins TRBV7-9 to TRBJ1-1; D might be TRBD1 (5 bases). The CDR3 has 13 amino acids. Germline V lookup: CDR1 SEHNR, CDR2 FQNEAQ (reference sequence). Trimming took 5 bases from V and 4 from J, leaving 11 bases between them. The CDR3, as DNA: TGTGCCAGCAGCAGGGGTGGGGGCACTGAAGCTTTCTTT. It is translated as CASSRGGGTEAFF.

This clonotype was detected only a few times. This chain uses TRBV6-5 with TRBJ1-6; D not resolved. The CDR3 extends over 13 amino acids. Trimming took off 1 base at V and 7 bases at J, with 5 bases between the two ends. Germline V gene lookup returns CDR1 MNHEY and CDR2 SVGAGI. Written as DNA, the CDR3 is TGTGCCAGCAGTTACTGGTGGAATTCACCCCTCCACTTT. This gives the protein CASSYWWNSPLHF.

The chain employs TRBV29-1 and TRBJ1-5; TRBD1 aligns across 7 bases. After removal of 8 bases from V and 3 bases from J, the junction contained 7 bases not matched to a gene. Germline V gives CDR1 SQVTM, CDR2 ANQGSEA. The CDR3 sequence is 13 residues long. The CDR3 sequence is CSSRGQPNQPQHF. CDR3 coding DNA: TGCAGCTCCAGGGGACAGCCCAATCAGCCCCAGCATTTT.

This rearrangement joins TRBV9 to TRBJ2-5, with TRBD1 matching over 7 bases. This CDR3 has 14 amino acids. J was trimmed by 3 bases and V by 3 bases; bases with no gene match: 5. Germline CDR1 SGDLS, CDR2 YYNGEE. The CDR3 nucleotides are TGTGCCAGCAGCGGGACAGGAGAGAAAGAGACCCAGTACTTC. This translates into CASSGTGEKETQYF.

A remark on this clonotype: At one end the junction does not follow the germline gene, possibly because of a read error. This rearrangement joins TRBV7-3 to TRBJ2-5; D gene ambiguous. Germline V CDR1 and CDR2: SGHTA, FQGTGA. This CDR3 has 14 residues. CDR3 nucleotides: TGTGCTAGCAGCTTCCGGACGTCTGCGGAGACCCAGTACTTC. It codes for CASSFRTSAETQYF.

V and J are TRBV20-1 and TRBJ1-1; 12 nucleotides match TRBD1. The V segment lost 5 bases and the J segment 3 bases; nucleotides outside the gene matches: 16. Germline V gene sequence: CDR1 DFQATT, CDR2 SNEGSKA (reference sequence). CDR3 length: 18 residues. This CDR3 reads CSAPGQGAYQFGDTEAFF. DNA for the CDR3: TGCAGTGCTCCGGGACAGGGGGCTTATCAGTTTGGTGACACTGAAGCTTTCTTT.